A selection of T cell receptor beta chains follows, all from one sample in a study of control samples from healthy donors and cancer patients. TCRdb's copy holds only in-frame clones and misses some; the assay was immunoSEQ multiplex PCR. This table has around 76,000 clones, approximately 88% appearing once. The material sequenced was PBMCs. These receptors came from a woman aged 50 to 60 with colorectal cancer. Both conserved end residues are part of each CDR3. D genes are given only for firm matches. Not every row has a clone size; where given, it reads once, few, many or a size class.

>-|-|TRBV2|TRBJ1-3
TGTGCCAGCAGTGAGGATTTAGGGGCCGGCTCTGGAAACACCATATATTTT
CASSEDLGAGSGNTIYF
>-|TRBD1|TRBV2|TRBJ1-1
TGTGCCAGCAGGACGGACAGGACGAACACTGAAGCTTTCTTT
CASRTDRTNTEAFF
>once|-|TRBV3-1/TRBV3-2|TRBJ1-5
TGTGCCAGCAGCCAAGTCGGGTTTCAGCCCCAGCATTTT
CASSQVGFQPQHF
>-|TRBD1|TRBV9|TRBJ1-2
TGTGCCAGCAGCCCCCCCGGGACAGTTGGCTACACCTTC
CASSPPGTVGYTF
>-|TRBD1|TRBV7-8|TRBJ1-1
TGTGCCAGCAGCCCTCGGGACAGAGCGAACACTGAAGCTTTCTTT
CASSPRDRANTEAFF
>-|-|TRBV2|TRBJ2-3
TGTGCCAGCAAGACAGATAGCACAGATACGCAGTATTTT
CASKTDSTDTQYF
>-|-|TRBV27|TRBJ1-5
TGTGCCAGCAGTTTATCGATGGGAGGGGGTCAGCCCCAGCATTTT
CASSLSMGGGQPQHF
>-|-|TRBV18|TRBJ1-1
TGTGCCAGCTCACCAAGCGGGGGCGCGAGCACTGAAGCTTTCTTT
CASSPSGGASTEAFF
>-|-|TRBV2|TRBJ1-5
TGTGCCAGCGGTTCGGACAGACGCAATCAGCCCCAGCATTTT
CASGSDRRNQPQHF
>-|-|TRBV21-1|TRBJ2-2
TGTGCCAGCAGCAAAGCGCATGGGGCGAACACCGGGGAGCTGTTTTTT
CASSKAHGANTGELFF
>-|TRBD1|TRBV2|TRBJ2-2
TGTGCCAGCAGTGACCTCTTTACCCCGGGACAGAGAAACACCGGGGAGCTGTTTTTT
CASSDLFTPGQRNTGELFF
>-|-|TRBV28|TRBJ2-3
TGTGCCAGCAGTTCCCCCCCCGCTAGCACAGATACGCAGTATTTT
CASSSPPASTDTQYF
>-|-|TRBV5-5|TRBJ1-5
TGTGCCAGCAGCTTTTTAGACAGGTCCCCCCAGCATTTT
CASSFLDRSPQHF
>-|-|TRBV18|TRBJ2-1
TGTGCCAGCTCAGACCAAAGCTCCTACAATGAGCAGTTCTTC
CASSDQSSYNEQFF
>once|-|TRBV10-1|TRBJ2-2
TGCGCCAGCCGACTTACCCGAGCGAACACCGGGGAGCTGTTTTTT
CASRLTRANTGELFF
>-|-|TRBV6-4|TRBJ1-6
TGTGCCAGCAGTGCTAGGACCTCCTATAATTCACCCCTCCACTTT
CASSARTSYNSPLHF
>-|TRBD2|TRBV19|TRBJ2-2
TGTGCCAGTACCCCGAAGGGGACTAGCGGGGGGATATTCGGGGAGCTGTTTTTT
CASTPKGTSGGIFGELFF
>-|-|TRBV18|TRBJ2-1
TGTGCCAGCTCACCCCGGGACAAATCCTGCAATGAGCAGTTCTTC
CASSPRDKSCNEQFF
>-|-|TRBV6-5|TRBJ1-1
TGTGCCAGCAGTTACACAAGCGGACGGCCCACTGAAGCTTTCTTT
CASSYTSGRPTEAFF
>-|TRBD1|TRBV6-4|TRBJ2-1
TGTGCCAGCAGACCGAACCCACAGGGGCACAATGAGCAGTTCTTC
CASRPNPQGHNEQFF
>-|-|TRBV27|TRBJ1-1
TGTGCCAGCAGTTTAATGCCTTTCGGAGGCACTGAAGCTTTCTTT
CASSLMPFGGTEAFF
>few|TRBD1|TRBV2|TRBJ1-6
TGTGCCCACGGGGGACAGGAGGATTCACCCCTCCACTTT
CAHGGQEDSPLHF
>-|-|TRBV30|TRBJ1-2
TGTGCCTGGACCCCCCCCGGGATGGGGGGCTACACCTTC
CAWTPPGMGGYTF
>-|TRBD2|TRBV4-3|TRBJ2-3
TGCGCCAGCAGCCAATACCTAGCGGGGGCTGGGACGCAGTATTTT
CASSQYLAGAGTQYF
>-|TRBD2|TRBV5-1|TRBJ2-1
TGCGCCAGCAGCCCTAGCGGGGGGGCCTACAATGAGCAGTTCTTC
CASSPSGGAYNEQFF
>-|TRBD1|TRBV30|TRBJ1-1
TGTGCCTGGAGCCCGGACAGGGGGAACACTGAAGCTTTCTTT
CAWSPDRGNTEAFF
>-|-|TRBV18|TRBJ2-1
TGTGCCAGCTCACGCCGGGGCGGGGGCGATGAGCAGTTCTTC
CASSRRGGGDEQFF
>-|-|TRBV6-4|TRBJ2-1
TGTGCCAGCAGTGTGGCGTATAGCTCCTACAATGAGCAGTTCTTC
CASSVAYSSYNEQFF
>-|-|TRBV12-3/TRBV12-4|TRBJ1-5
TGTGCCAGCAGCCCAGGGCTACATCAGCCCCAGCATTTT
CASSPGLHQPQHF
>-|-|TRBV2|TRBJ1-5
TGTGCCAGCAGTACGAACCCGAATCAGCCCCAGCATTTT
CASSTNPNQPQHF
>-|-|TRBV4-3|TRBJ2-1
TGCGCCAGCAGCCAAGATCACGGACTCTCCTACAATGAGCAGTTCTTC
CASSQDHGLSYNEQFF
>-|-|TRBV5-1|TRBJ1-6
TGCGCCAGCAGCTTGGACGACATGGGATGGTCACCCCTCCACTTT
CASSLDDMGWSPLHF
>-|TRBD1|TRBV2|TRBJ1-5
TGTGCCAGCAGTGAAGAGGACAGGGTGGGCAATCAGCCCCAGCATTTT
CASSEEDRVGNQPQHF
>-|-|TRBV20-1|TRBJ1-1
TGCAGTGCTAACGGTTATACTGAAGCTTTCTTT
CSANGYTEAFF
>-|-|TRBV30|TRBJ1-4
TGTGCCTGGAGAAGGGACGGCGACCCTAATGAAAAACTGTTTTTT
CAWRRDGDPNEKLFF
>-|-|TRBV4-1|TRBJ2-1
TGCGCCAGCAGCCAAGATGCGGGGGCTTCCTACAATGAGCAGTTCTTC
CASSQDAGASYNEQFF
>-|-|TRBV4-1|TRBJ1-2
TGCGCCAGCAGCCAAGATACGGGACGAATTAACTATGGCTACACCTTC
CASSQDTGRINYGYTF
>-|-|TRBV10-2|TRBJ1-1
TGCGCCAGCAGACCCACCTCCAGGCTAACTAATAGCGAAGCTTTCTTT
CASRPTSRLTNSEAFF
>-|-|TRBV9|TRBJ1-1
TGTGCCAGCAGCGTAGTAAGCTCGAACACTGAAGCTTTCTTT
CASSVVSSNTEAFF
>-|-|TRBV4-1|TRBJ1-2
TGCGCCAGCAGCCAAGATTACGGTTCAAACTATGGCTACACCTTC
CASSQDYGSNYGYTF
>-|-|TRBV18|TRBJ2-6
TGTGCCAGCTCACCAGGGACATCATCTGGGGCCAACGTCCTGACTTTC
CASSPGTSSGANVLTF
>-|-|TRBV9|TRBJ1-2
TGTGCCAGCAACGGCAGGGGAGGGGATGGCTACACCTTC
CASNGRGGDGYTF
>-|-|TRBV28|TRBJ1-4
TGTGCCAGCAGTTCGGGGACTTTAGGTAATGAAAAACTGTTTTTT
CASSSGTLGNEKLFF
>-|TRBD1|TRBV4-3|TRBJ2-2
TGCGCCAGCAGCCAAGATCGACAGGGGATGCGGGAGCTGTTTTTT
CASSQDRQGMRELFF
>-|-|TRBV14|TRBJ1-1
TGTGCCAGCAGCCAGGGTGGGAACACTGAAGCTTTCTTT
CASSQGGNTEAFF
>-|TRBD2|TRBV10-1|TRBJ2-2
TGCGCCAGCACCCGGGGGGGACCCACCGGGGAGCTGTTTTTT
CASTRGGPTGELFF
>once|-|TRBV18|TRBJ2-1
TGTGCCAGCTCACCACGACAGGACGGTGAGCAGTTCTTC
CASSPRQDGEQFF
>-|TRBD1|TRBV2|TRBJ1-3
TGTGCCAGCAGTGCCCAGGGGGTGAACTCTGGAAACACCATATATTTT
CASSAQGVNSGNTIYF
>-|TRBD1|TRBV25-1|TRBJ1-2
TGTGCCAGCAGAGCCCAGGGGGCGGCTAACTATGGCTACACCTTC
CASRAQGAANYGYTF
>-|-|TRBV30|TRBJ1-6
TGTGCCTGGGCCCCAGGGATAAGTTCACCCCTCCACTTT
CAWAPGISSPLHF
>-|-|TRBV5-1|TRBJ2-6
TGCGCCAGCAGCACCGACCCCTCTGGGGCCAACGTCCTGACTTTC
CASSTDPSGANVLTF
>-|-|TRBV14|TRBJ1-2
TGTGCCAGCAGCCAAGGTTATGGCTACACCTTC
CASSQGYGYTF
>-|TRBD2|TRBV6-7|TRBJ2-1
TGTGCCAGCACCAGAGGGAGGGCTAGCGGGGGGGCCTTAAATGAGCAGTTCTTC
CASTRGRASGGALNEQFF
>-|-|TRBV19|TRBJ2-3
TGTGCCAGTAGTACACAGGGCACAGATACGCAGTATTTT
CASSTQGTDTQYF
>-|-|TRBV2|TRBJ1-5
TGTGCCAGCAGTGTTGAGGTCTCGCCCCAGCATTTT
CASSVEVSPQHF
>-|TRBD1|TRBV5-1|TRBJ1-4
TGCGCCAGCAGCTTGGGACAGGGTAATGAAAAACTGTTTTTT
CASSLGQGNEKLFF
>once|TRBD2|TRBV28|TRBJ2-2
TGTGCCAGCAGAACAGGACTAGCGGGGGTCACCGGGGAGCTGTTTTTT
CASRTGLAGVTGELFF